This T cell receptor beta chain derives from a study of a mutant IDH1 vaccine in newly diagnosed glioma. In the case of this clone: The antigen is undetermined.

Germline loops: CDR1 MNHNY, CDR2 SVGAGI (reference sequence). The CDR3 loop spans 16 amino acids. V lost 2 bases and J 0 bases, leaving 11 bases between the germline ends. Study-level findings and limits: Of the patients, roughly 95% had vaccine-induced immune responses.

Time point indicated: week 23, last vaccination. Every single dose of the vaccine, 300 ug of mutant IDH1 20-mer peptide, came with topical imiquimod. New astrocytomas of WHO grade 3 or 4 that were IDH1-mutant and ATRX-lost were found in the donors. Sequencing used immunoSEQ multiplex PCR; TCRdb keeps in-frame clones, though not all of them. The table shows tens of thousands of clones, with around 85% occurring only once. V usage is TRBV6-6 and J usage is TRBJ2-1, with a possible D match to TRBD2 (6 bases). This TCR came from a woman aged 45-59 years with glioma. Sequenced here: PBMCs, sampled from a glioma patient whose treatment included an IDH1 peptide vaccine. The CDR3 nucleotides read TGTGCCAGCAGTTACCTCCCGCGGGGCTCCTACAATGAGCAGTTCTTC. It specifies CASSYLPRGSYNEQFF.